The next 32 T cell receptor beta chains were all read from a single sample in a study of blood T cells in healthy people across ages. Combining a sample-barcoded 5' primer with a J-beta primer mix, a second PCR ran for 7 to 11 cycles. One entry per CDR3 protein, called by TCRdb with MiXCR from the 5' RACE reads. This sample has roughly 1,800,000 distinct CDR3 sequences, with around half found just once. The sequencing sample was made of blood. The receptors originated from a woman between 35 and 50 years old in good health.

The chain recombines TRBV20-1 with TRBJ1-1; a weak D match, TRBD1 (6 bases). The CDR3 is made up of 15 amino acids. V shed 0 bases and J shed 0 bases, with 11 bases lying between them. The V gene's germline CDR1 is DFQATT and CDR2 SNEGSKA (reference sequence). Here the CDR3 reads CSARDPDRVNTEAFF. CDR3 coding DNA: TGCAGTGCTAGAGACCCGGACAGAGTGAACACTGAAGCTTTCTTT.

This clonotype came up a few times. The genes are TRBV7-9 and TRBJ1-4; 7 nucleotides line up with TRBD1. There are 14 residues in the CDR3. Trimming at V came to 5 bases and at J to 6 bases, leaving 6 bases not matched to a gene. Germline-derived CDR1 and CDR2 are SEHNR and FQNEAQ (reference sequence). CDR3 region: CASSITGADEKLFF. The CDR3 bases are TGTGCCAGCAGCATAACAGGGGCTGATGAAAAACTGTTTTTT.

The chain uses TRBV27 and TRBJ2-7; TRBD1 might be the D (5 bases). Trimming shortened V by 5 bases and J by 9 bases, and 17 bases separated the two germline ends. Germline V CDR1 and CDR2: MNHEY, SMNVEV (reference sequence). The CDR3 covers 13 residues. The DNA for the CDR3 is TGTGCCAGCAGTACCCTCCGACAGAAAGTGCAGTACTTC. Its translation: CASSTLRQKVQYF.

This clonotype was seen only a few times. The CDR3 region has the DNA TGCAGCGTTCAGCCCCCGCATGGCACAGATACGCAGTATTTT. This sequence encodes CSVQPPHGTDTQYF. The chain recombines TRBV29-1 with TRBJ2-3; D is unclear. CDR1 and CDR2 from the germline V gene are SQVTM and ANQGSEA. Trimming removed 5 bases at V and 1 base at J, with 13 bases between. The CDR3 contains 14 residues.

This clonotype was detected a few times. The rearrangement uses TRBV7-9 and TRBJ1-1, with 7 nucleotides matching TRBD1. V lost 3 bases to trimming and J lost 0 bases; unmatched junction nucleotides: 4. This CDR3 region has 15 residues. Germline values: CDR1 SEHNR, CDR2 FQNEAQ (reference sequence). CDR3 in DNA: TGTGCCAGCAGCTTGGGGGACAGTTTGAACACTGAAGCTTTCTTT. The encoded protein is CASSLGDSLNTEAFF.

The rearrangement joins TRBV11-1 to TRBJ1-1; D is unclear. V lost 9 bases, J lost 0 bases, and 11 bases lay in between. CDR1 and CDR2 from the germline V gene are SGHAT and FQDESV (reference sequence). The CDR3 extends over 13 amino acids. CDR3 residues: CARREGLNTEAFF. The DNA of the CDR3 is TGTGCCAGAAGGGAGGGATTGAACACTGAAGCTTTCTTT.

V gene TRBV12-3 or TRBV12-4 combines with J gene TRBJ2-3, with 7 bases lining up with TRBD2. The junction had 5 bases not matched to a gene; V was cut back by 4 bases and J by 1 base. This CDR3 is built from 15 residues. The DNA of the CDR3 is TGTGCCAGCAGTTCCGGGAGGCTCGGCACAGATACGCAGTATTTT. Its translation: CASSSGRLGTDTQYF.

This chain joins TRBV27 and TRBJ1-2; D perhaps matches TRBD1 (6 bases). The CDR3 totals 14 residues. In germline, CDR1 is MNHEY, CDR2 SMNVEV (reference sequence). Trimming cost V 6 bases and J 4 bases, with 15 bases left between them. The CDR3 coding sequence is TGTGCCAGCAGGCAAGGAGGGGGGTTCTATGGCTACACCTTC. Translated: CASRQGGGFYGYTF.

V usage is TRBV29-1 and J usage is TRBJ1-5; 7 bases fit TRBD1. With 0 bases clipped from V and 11 bases from J, the junction kept 4 bases outside the gene matches. CDR1 is SQVTM and CDR2 is ANQGSEA in the germline V gene. This CDR3 has 12 residues. For the CDR3, the DNA is TGCAGCGTTGAAGAACAGGGGATAGCCCAGCATTTT. Amino acids: CSVEEQGIAQHF.

The rearrangement links TRBV20-1 to TRBJ2-6, with a tentative D call TRBD1 (6 bases). V was trimmed by 1 base and J by 0 bases, leaving 13 bases between them. The CDR3 is 17 residues long. Germline CDR1 is DFQATT and CDR2 is SNEGSKA (reference sequence). Here the CDR3 DNA reads TGCAGTGCTAGAGGACAGGAAAGAGGCTCTGGGGCCAACGTCCTGACTTTC. It yields the protein CSARGQERGSGANVLTF.

V is TRBV20-1 and J is TRBJ2-1; D perhaps matches TRBD2 (5 bases). V dropped 3 bases and J dropped 10 bases, with 13 bases sitting between them. Germline V gene data show CDR1 as DFQATT and CDR2 as SNEGSKA (reference sequence). CDR3 length: 12 amino acids. CDR3 protein: CSASRSSGEQFF. Written as DNA, the CDR3 is TGCAGTGCTAGTAGGTCGTCGGGGGAGCAGTTCTTC.

The V call is TRBV10-3, the J call TRBJ2-3; 7 bases fit TRBD1. There are 14 residues in the CDR3. The V gene end was trimmed by 6 bases and the J gene end by 3 bases; junction bases not matched to a gene: 6. Germline assignment: CDR1 ENHRY and CDR2 SYGVKD. CDR3 sequence reads: CAIRGQEATDTQYF. CDR3 coding DNA: TGTGCCATCAGAGGACAGGAGGCAACAGATACGCAGTATTTT.

The rearrangement links TRBV28 to TRBJ1-2, with D unresolved. The germline V and J ends were trimmed by 6 bases and 4 bases, with 9 bases remaining between them. The germline V gene encodes CDR1 MDHEN and CDR2 SYDVKM. CDR3 length equals 12 residues. The CDR3: CASRDGLYGYTF. DNA for the CDR3: TGTGCCAGCAGGGACGGTCTCTATGGCTACACCTTC.

The chain joins TRBV5-6 to TRBJ2-7; TRBD1 agrees at 9 bases. The J call may be faulty, since TRBJ2-5 better matches the DNA end. The germline CDR1 and CDR2 sequences are SGHDT and YYEEEE. This CDR3 has 14 amino acids. CDR3 nucleotides: TGTGCCAGCAGCTGGGGACAGGGCATAGAGACCCAGTACTTC. As protein: CASSWGQGIETQYF.

The table lists this clonotype with a few counts. The V call is TRBV7-2, the J call TRBJ2-3; D remains ambiguous. Trimming took off 5 bases at V and 2 bases at J, with 14 bases between the two ends. Looked up from germline, CDR1 is SGHTA and CDR2 is FQGNSA. The CDR3 has 15 residues. CDR3 in DNA: TGTGCCAGCAGCCCCCGCTCCGTCTCCACAGATACGCAGTATTTT. Translated: CASSPRSVSTDTQYF. Full variable domain (outside the CDR3, taken from reference TRBV7-2 and TRBJ2-3): GAGVSQSPSNKVTEKGKDVELRCDPISGHTALYWYRQSLGQGLEFLIYFQGNSAPDKSGLPSDRFSAERTGGSVSTLTIQRTQQEDSAVYLCASSPRSVSTDTQYFGPGTRLTVL.

The chain has TRBV7-2 and TRBJ1-5, with D possibly matching TRBD1 (6 bases). The CDR3 length is 15 residues. Germline V gives CDR1 SGHTA, CDR2 FQGNSA. The V end was cut by 5 bases, the J end by 2 bases, with 13 bases between. The CDR3 bases are TGTGCCAGCAGCAAACAGGGTCAGGGCAATCAGCCCCAGCATTTT. Translating gives CASSKQGQGNQPQHF.

This clonotype was picked up many times. V and J are TRBV2 and TRBJ2-5, with 11 bases identical to TRBD1. Per the germline V gene, CDR1 is SNHLY and CDR2 is FYNNEI. After removal of 6 bases from V and 2 bases from J, the junction contained 5 bases not matched to a gene. The CDR3 totals 15 residues. The CDR3 here is CASSGGTGGQETQYF. CDR3 DNA sequence: TGTGCCAGCAGCGGAGGGACAGGGGGTCAAGAGACCCAGTACTTC.

The chain has TRBV6-5 and TRBJ2-1; the D gene could be TRBD1 or TRBD2 (5 bases each). This CDR3 is built from 14 residues. The germline V and J ends were trimmed by 7 bases and 2 bases, with 12 bases remaining between them. Germline V lookup: CDR1 MNHEY, CDR2 SVGAGI. The CDR3 spells CASNPGRTYNEQFF. DNA for the CDR3: TGTGCCAGCAATCCGGGACGAACCTACAATGAGCAGTTCTTC.

The V call is TRBV25-1, the J call TRBJ1-2; 9 bases match TRBD1. Trimming cost V 5 bases and J 3 bases; bases outside gene matches: 7. CDR3 length: 15 amino acids. Germline CDR1 and CDR2: MGHDK and SYGVNS. CDR3 loop: CASSRTGEAYYGYTF. In nucleotides, the CDR3 is TGTGCCAGCAGTAGGACAGGGGAAGCCTACTATGGCTACACCTTC.

This chain uses TRBV7-9 with TRBJ2-3; 8 bases map to TRBD2. The CDR3 has 17 residues. V dropped 5 bases and J dropped 7; count of bases not matched to a gene: 17. CDR1 and CDR2 (germline): SEHNR, FQNEAQ (reference sequence). Here the CDR3 reads CASSGSSGGAVFHTQYF. CDR3 DNA sequence: TGTGCCAGCAGCGGGTCTTCCGGGGGGGCCGTATTCCATACGCAGTATTTT.

The chain links TRBV12-3 or TRBV12-4 to TRBJ2-3; unclear D gene. The CDR3 is made up of 14 amino acids. Trimming removed 3 bases from V and 2 bases from J, with 9 bases in between. As DNA, the CDR3 is TGTGCCAGCAGTTTGAAACAGCCCACAGATACGCAGTATTTT. Amino acid sequence: CASSLKQPTDTQYF.

This clonotype came up a few times. The chain employs TRBV2 and TRBJ2-5; D call uncertain. CDR3 length equals 13 residues. The V end lost 2 bases, the J end lost 3 bases, and 7 bases lay between the germline ends. Germline assignment: CDR1 SNHLY and CDR2 FYNNEI. CDR3 coding DNA: TGTGCCAGCAGTGAAACGGCTAAAGAGACCCAGTACTTC. Protein product: CASSETAKETQYF.

This clonotype has only a few counts. The rearrangement links TRBV27 to TRBJ2-5, with 7 bases lining up with TRBD1. Germline CDR1 and CDR2: MNHEY and SMNVEV (reference sequence). With 3 bases clipped from V and 4 bases from J, the junction kept 5 bases outside the gene matches. The CDR3 spans 14 residues. The CDR3 nucleotides are TGTGCCAGCAGTTTTCAGGGGGTTGTAGAGACCCAGTACTTC. The encoded protein is CASSFQGVVETQYF.

This clonotype was counted between two and nine times. The J gene is TRBJ2-7, the V gene TRBV7-2, with D hard to call. The CDR3 is 14 residues long. Germline loops: CDR1 SGHTA, CDR2 FQGNSA. Trimming removed 5 bases from V and 6 bases from J, with 17 bases in between. The CDR3 DNA is TGTGCCAGCAGCCCGACGGCGAGGCTGAGCGAGCAGTACTTC. It yields the protein CASSPTARLSEQYF. The entire variable domain, with the rest obtained from reference TRBV7-2 and TRBJ2-7, is as follows: GAGVSQSPSNKVTEKGKDVELRCDPISGHTALYWYRQSLGQGLEFLIYFQGNSAPDKSGLPSDRFSAERTGGSVSTLTIQRTQQEDSAVYLCASSPTARLSEQYFGPGTRLTVT.

The V and J genes are TRBV15 and TRBJ2-3, with a possible D match to TRBD2 (5 bases). Germline V gene sequence: CDR1 LNHNV, CDR2 YYDKDF (reference sequence). The germline V and J ends were trimmed by 0 bases and 4 bases, with 8 bases remaining between them. The CDR3 is 14 amino acids. The CDR3 bases are TGTGCCACCAGCAGAGATCGGGGTTCAGATACGCAGTATTTT. As protein: CATSRDRGSDTQYF.

The rearrangement links TRBV20-1 to TRBJ1-6; maybe TRBD1 (5 bases). V lost 6 bases, J lost 7 bases, and 19 bases lay in between. The CDR3 is made up of 15 amino acids. Germline values: CDR1 DFQATT, CDR2 SNEGSKA (reference sequence). CDR3 coding DNA: TGCAGTGCCGCCCGGGACGTCTGGGGGAATTCACCCCTCCACTTT. Protein sequence: CSAARDVWGNSPLHF.

This chain joins TRBV27 and TRBJ1-2; 7 bases match TRBD1. The germline gives CDR1 MNHEY, CDR2 SMNVEV (reference sequence). V lost 10 bases to trimming and J lost 2 bases; unmatched junction nucleotides: 10. The CDR3 contains 14 residues. The CDR3 DNA is TGTGCCACCAGCCGCCAGACAGGGAACTATGGCTACACCTTC. Encoded protein: CATSRQTGNYGYTF.

This clonotype has only a few counts. V is TRBV29-1 and J is TRBJ2-4; 7 bases map to TRBD1. The J call may be incorrect, as the DNA end agrees better with TRBJ2-7. The germline gives CDR1 SQVTM, CDR2 ANQGSEA. This CDR3 region has 19 residues. CDR3 amino acids: CSVEGRNTKGGGEHYEQYF. CDR3 in DNA: TGCAGCGTTGAAGGGCGCAACACCAAAGGGGGCGGCGAACACTACGAGCAGTACTTC.

This sequence joins TRBV2 and TRBJ2-7; weak D call: TRBD2 (7 bases). The end of the DNA fits TRBJ2-5 better, so the J call may be wrong. CDR1 and CDR2 from the germline V gene are SNHLY and FYNNEI. This CDR3 has 16 amino acids. CDR3 protein: CASSLGRGAREETQYF. The CDR3 DNA reads as TGTGCCAGCAGTCTGGGGAGGGGGGCGAGGGAAGAGACCCAGTACTTC.

Only one count was recorded for this clonotype. V usage is TRBV6-5 and J usage is TRBJ1-2; no clear D. The CDR3 sequence is 13 residues long. The germline gives CDR1 MNHEY, CDR2 SVGAGI. Trimming removed 0 bases at V and 6 bases at J, with 8 bases between. CDR3 residues: CASSYSIWNGYTF. Written as DNA, the CDR3 is TGTGCCAGCAGTTACTCGATATGGAATGGCTACACCTTC.

This clonotype showed up just a few times. The chain is built from TRBV27 and TRBJ2-5, with no clear D. The V gene's germline CDR1 is MNHEY and CDR2 SMNVEV (reference sequence). Trimming stripped 8 bases from V and 9 bases from J, with 10 bases between. The CDR3 contains 10 residues. The CDR3 DNA reads as TGTGCCAGCGGCTTATACGCCCAGTACTTC. Protein: CASGLYAQYF.

The chain recombines TRBV4-3 with TRBJ2-1; weak D call: TRBD2 (5 bases). Germline CDR1 LGHNA, CDR2 YSLEER. The CDR3 length is 15 residues. Trimming cost V 6 bases and J 7 bases, with 19 bases left between them. The CDR3 loop is CASSLAGLGLNEQFF. The CDR3 nucleotides read TGCGCCAGCAGTCTAGCCGGTTTGGGATTAAATGAGCAGTTCTTC.